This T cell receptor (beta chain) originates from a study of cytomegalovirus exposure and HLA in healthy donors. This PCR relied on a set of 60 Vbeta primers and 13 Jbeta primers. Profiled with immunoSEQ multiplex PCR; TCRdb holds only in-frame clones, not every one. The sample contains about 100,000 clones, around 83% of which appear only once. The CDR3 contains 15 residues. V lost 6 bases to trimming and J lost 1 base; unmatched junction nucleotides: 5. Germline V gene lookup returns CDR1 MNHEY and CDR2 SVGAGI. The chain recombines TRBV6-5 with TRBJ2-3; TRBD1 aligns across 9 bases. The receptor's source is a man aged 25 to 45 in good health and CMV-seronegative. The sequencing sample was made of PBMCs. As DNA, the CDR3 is TGTGCCAGCAGCCGACAGGGGGATCGCACAGATACGCAGTATTTT. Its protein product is CASSRQGDRTDTQYF.